Below, 11 T cell receptor beta chains from the same sample are listed, as sequenced in a study of shared clonotypes between healthy human individuals. Using immunoSEQ multiplex PCR, the repertoire was profiled, and TCRdb retains in-frame clones only, with some absent. Of about 1.5 million clones in the sample, around 98% are singletons; the top ten hold about 0.4%. Material: naive CD4+ T cells sorted from blood. The subset: CD45RA+ positively selected. Receptor source: a man aged 25 to 40 in good health.

The chain carries TRBV5-1 and TRBJ1-1, with D uncertain. V gave up 5 bases and J gave up 4 bases, with 6 bases separating them. Germline V CDR1 and CDR2: SGHRS, YFSETQ. The length of the CDR3 is 11 residues. The CDR3 spells CASRKATEAFF. DNA of the CDR3: TGCGCCAGCAGGAAGGCCACTGAAGCTTTCTTT. Filled out from reference TRBV5-1 and TRBJ1-1, the complete variable domain reads KAGVTQTPRYLIKTRGQQVTLSCSPISGHRSVSWYQQTPGQGLQFLFEYFSETQRNKGNFPGRFSGRQFSNSRSEMNVSTLELGDSALYLCASRKATEAFFGQGTRLTVV.

The chain links TRBV19 to TRBJ2-2, with 7 positions matching TRBD2. The CDR3 extends over 16 amino acids. The V segment lost 3 bases and the J segment 2 bases; nucleotides outside the gene matches: 6. CDR1 is LNHDA, CDR2 SQIVND, per germline (reference sequence). CDR3 in DNA: TGTGCCAGTAGTATGAGGAGCGGGGCCAACACCGGGGAGCTGTTTTTT. Its protein is CASSMRSGANTGELFF.

V usage is TRBV5-6 and J usage is TRBJ2-7, with TRBD1 matching over 11 bases. The CDR3 runs 15 residues. J gave up 3 bases and V 4 bases, and 6 bases lay outside the gene matches. Germline V gene data show CDR1 as SGHDT and CDR2 as YYEEEE. The CDR3 DNA is TGTGCCAGCAGCAAACGGACAGGGGGCAGCTACGAGCAGTACTTC. Amino acid sequence: CASSKRTGGSYEQYF.

Comment on this clone: Distinct nucleotide sequences in the sample also encode this CDR3. The chain couples TRBV4-3 to TRBJ2-7, with 11 nucleotides matching TRBD1. After removal of 0 bases from V and 3 bases from J, the junction contained 4 bases not matched to a gene. The CDR3 length is 16 residues. CDR1 is LGHNA and CDR2 is YSLEER in the germline V gene. In DNA form, the CDR3 reads TGCGCCAGCAGCCAAGATACGGGGACAGGGGGCTACGAGCAGTACTTC. Protein product: CASSQDTGTGGYEQYF.

The chain has TRBV6-1 and TRBJ2-3; a weak D match, TRBD1 (6 bases). V was clipped by 3 bases and J by 2 bases, with 12 bases between them. Germline-derived CDR1 and CDR2 are MNHNS and SASEGT. The CDR3 is made up of 15 amino acids. The CDR3 nucleotides read TGTGCCAGCAGTGAGCCAGGGGCGCACACAGATACGCAGTATTTT. Protein sequence: CASSEPGAHTDTQYF.

The chain employs TRBV30 and TRBJ1-2; perhaps TRBD1 as D (6 bases). CDR1 GTSNPN and CDR2 SVGIG come from the germline V gene (reference sequence). V was pared by 3 bases and J by 4 bases, with 15 bases between. The CDR3 loop spans 14 amino acids. CDR3 protein: CAWRGRGRGYGYTF. The CDR3 bases are TGTGCCTGGAGAGGGAGGGGGAGAGGCTATGGCTACACCTTC.

The rearrangement joins TRBV27 to TRBJ1-2; no clear D. The germline gives CDR1 MNHEY, CDR2 SMNVEV (reference sequence). Trimming shortened V by 5 bases and J by 10 bases, and 23 bases separated the two germline ends. This CDR3 is 15 amino acids long. The CDR3 protein is CASSLLEGSFRVYTF. CDR3 coding DNA: TGTGCCAGCAGTCTCCTTGAGGGATCCTTTAGAGTCTACACCTTC.

The chain links TRBV7-9 to TRBJ2-3; 9 nucleotides align to TRBD2. V was pared by 6 bases and J by 5 bases, with 18 bases of the junction left unmatched. The V gene's germline CDR1 is SEHNR and CDR2 FQNEAQ (reference sequence). The CDR3 sequence is 18 residues long. CDR3 sequence: CASRGRSSGSQMVDTQYF. CDR3 bases: TGTGCCAGCAGGGGTAGAAGTAGCGGGAGTCAGATGGTAGATACGCAGTATTTT.

The J gene is TRBJ1-4, the V gene TRBV5-4; tentatively, D is TRBD1 (6 bases). V lost 0 bases, J lost 7 bases, and 10 bases lay in between. Germline V gene lookup returns CDR1 SGHNT and CDR2 YYREEE (reference sequence). The CDR3 loop spans 14 amino acids. The CDR3 is CASSLDREGEKLFF. The CDR3 DNA reads TGTGCCAGCAGCTTGGACAGGGAAGGTGAAAAACTGTTTTTT.

This sequence joins TRBV6-6 and TRBJ2-7; D is perhaps TRBD1 or TRBD2 (5 bases each). Germline V gives CDR1 MNHNY, CDR2 SVGAGI (reference sequence). This CDR3 is built from 16 residues. Trimming shortened V by 0 bases and J by 0 bases, and 12 bases separated the two germline ends. CDR3 nucleotide sequence: TGTGCCAGCAGTTACTCCCTACCGGGGCTCTCCTACGAGCAGTACTTC. It translates to CASSYSLPGLSYEQYF.

In regard to this clone: Within the sample, other DNA sequences also encode this same CDR3. The chain has TRBV18 and TRBJ1-2; 8 positions match TRBD1. Germline lookup yields CDR1 KGHSH and CDR2 LQKENI. V dropped 2 bases and J dropped 3; count of bases not matched to a gene: 5. The CDR3 spans 15 residues. CDR3 sequence reads: CASSPGTGGDYGYTF. As DNA, the CDR3 is TGTGCCAGCTCACCAGGAACAGGGGGGGACTATGGCTACACCTTC.